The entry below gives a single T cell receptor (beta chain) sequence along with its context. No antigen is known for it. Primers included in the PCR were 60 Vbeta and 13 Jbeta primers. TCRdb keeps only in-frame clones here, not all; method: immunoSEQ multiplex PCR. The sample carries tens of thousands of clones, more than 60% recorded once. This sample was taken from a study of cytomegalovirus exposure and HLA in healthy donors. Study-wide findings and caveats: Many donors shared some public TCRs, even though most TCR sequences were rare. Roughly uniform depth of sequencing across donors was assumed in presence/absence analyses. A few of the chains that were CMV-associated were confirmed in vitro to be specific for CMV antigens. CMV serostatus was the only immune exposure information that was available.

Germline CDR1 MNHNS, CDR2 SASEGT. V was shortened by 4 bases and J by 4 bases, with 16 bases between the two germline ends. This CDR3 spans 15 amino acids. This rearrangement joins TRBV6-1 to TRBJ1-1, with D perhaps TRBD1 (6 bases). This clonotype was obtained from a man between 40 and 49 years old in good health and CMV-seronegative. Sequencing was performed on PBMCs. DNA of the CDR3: TGTGCCAGCAGTGCACAACAGGGTAAGGCCACTGAAGCTTTCTTT. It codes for CASSAQQGKATEAFF.